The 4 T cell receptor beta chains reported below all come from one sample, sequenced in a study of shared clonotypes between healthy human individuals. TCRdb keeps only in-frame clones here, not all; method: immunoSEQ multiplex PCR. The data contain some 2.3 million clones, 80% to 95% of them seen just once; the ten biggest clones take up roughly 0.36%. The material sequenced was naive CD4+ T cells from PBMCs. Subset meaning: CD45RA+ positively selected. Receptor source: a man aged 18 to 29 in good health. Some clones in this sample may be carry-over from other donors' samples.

The CDR3 DNA is TGTGCCTGGAGTGTACTTATAGGGGTTTCCGAGCAGTACTTC. This codes for CAWSVLIGVSEQYF. The chain joins TRBV30 to TRBJ2-7; D possibly corresponds to TRBD1 (5 bases). CDR3 size: 14 residues. Germline V gene lookup returns CDR1 GTSNPN and CDR2 SVGIG (reference sequence). V gave up 0 bases and J gave up 6 bases, with 15 bases separating them.

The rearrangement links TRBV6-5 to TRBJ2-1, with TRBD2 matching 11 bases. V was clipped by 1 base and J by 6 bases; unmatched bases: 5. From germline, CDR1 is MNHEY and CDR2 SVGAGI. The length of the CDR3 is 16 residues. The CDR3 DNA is TGTGCCAGCAGTTACTTGTGGACTAGCGGGTTCAATGAGCAGTTCTTC. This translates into CASSYLWTSGFNEQFF.

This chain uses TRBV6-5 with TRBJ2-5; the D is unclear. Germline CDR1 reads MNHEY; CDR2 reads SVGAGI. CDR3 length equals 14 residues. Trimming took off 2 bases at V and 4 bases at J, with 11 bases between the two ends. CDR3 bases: TGTGCCAGCAGTTACATTATGGGAATAGAGACCCAGTACTTC. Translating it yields CASSYIMGIETQYF.

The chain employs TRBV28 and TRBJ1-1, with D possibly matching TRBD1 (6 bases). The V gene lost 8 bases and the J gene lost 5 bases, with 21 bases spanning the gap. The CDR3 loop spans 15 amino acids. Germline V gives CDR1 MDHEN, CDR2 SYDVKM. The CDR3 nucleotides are TGTGCCAGCCCGACGGGAAATCAGGGGCTGACTGAAGCTTTCTTT. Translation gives CASPTGNQGLTEAFF.